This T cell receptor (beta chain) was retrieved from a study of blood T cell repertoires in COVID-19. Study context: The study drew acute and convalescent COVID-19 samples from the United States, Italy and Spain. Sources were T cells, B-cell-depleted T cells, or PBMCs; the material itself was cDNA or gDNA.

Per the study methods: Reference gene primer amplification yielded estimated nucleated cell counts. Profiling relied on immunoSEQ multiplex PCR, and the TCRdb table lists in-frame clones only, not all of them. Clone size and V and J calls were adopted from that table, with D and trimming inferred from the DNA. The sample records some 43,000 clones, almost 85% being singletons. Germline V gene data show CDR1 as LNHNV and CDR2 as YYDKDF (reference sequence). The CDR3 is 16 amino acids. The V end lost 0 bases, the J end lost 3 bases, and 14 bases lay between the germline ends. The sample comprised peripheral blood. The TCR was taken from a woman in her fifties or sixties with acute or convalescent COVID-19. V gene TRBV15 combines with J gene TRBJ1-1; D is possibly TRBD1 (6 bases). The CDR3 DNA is TGTGCCACCAGCAGAGATGCGGGGGGCTTGGACACTGAAGCTTTCTTT. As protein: CATSRDAGGLDTEAFF.